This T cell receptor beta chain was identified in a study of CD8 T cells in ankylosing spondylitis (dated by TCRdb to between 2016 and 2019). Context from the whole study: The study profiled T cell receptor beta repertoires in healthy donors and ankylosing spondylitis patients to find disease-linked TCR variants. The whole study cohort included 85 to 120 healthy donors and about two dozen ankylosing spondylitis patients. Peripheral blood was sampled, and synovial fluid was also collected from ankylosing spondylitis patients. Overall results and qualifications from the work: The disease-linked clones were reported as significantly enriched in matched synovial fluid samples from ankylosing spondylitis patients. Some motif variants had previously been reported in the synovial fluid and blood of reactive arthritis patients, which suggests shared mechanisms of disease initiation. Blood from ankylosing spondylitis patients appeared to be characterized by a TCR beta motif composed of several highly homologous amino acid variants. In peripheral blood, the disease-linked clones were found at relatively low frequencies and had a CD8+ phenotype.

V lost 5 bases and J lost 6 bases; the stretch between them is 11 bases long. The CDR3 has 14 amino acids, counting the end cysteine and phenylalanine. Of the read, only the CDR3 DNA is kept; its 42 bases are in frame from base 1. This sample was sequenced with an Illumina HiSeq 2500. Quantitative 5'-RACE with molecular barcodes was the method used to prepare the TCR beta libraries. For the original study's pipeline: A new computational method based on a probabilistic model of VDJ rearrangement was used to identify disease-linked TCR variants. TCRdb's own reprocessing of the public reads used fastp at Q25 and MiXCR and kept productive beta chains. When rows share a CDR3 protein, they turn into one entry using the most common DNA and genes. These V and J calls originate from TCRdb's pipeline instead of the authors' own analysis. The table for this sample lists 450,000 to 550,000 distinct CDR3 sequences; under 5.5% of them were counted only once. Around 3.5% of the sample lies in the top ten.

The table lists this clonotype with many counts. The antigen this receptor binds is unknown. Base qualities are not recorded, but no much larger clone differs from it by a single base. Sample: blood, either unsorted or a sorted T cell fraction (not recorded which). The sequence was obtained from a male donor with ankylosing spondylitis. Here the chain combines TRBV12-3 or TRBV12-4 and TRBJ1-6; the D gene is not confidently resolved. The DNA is TGTGCCAGCAGTCGCCCCATTAGTAATTCACCCCTCCACTTT. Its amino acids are CASSRPISNSPLHF.